These 27 T cell receptor beta chains were all obtained from the same sample, sequenced in a study of T-cell memory formation after mild COVID-19. TCRdb re-called the 5' RACE reads with MiXCR, one entry per CDR3 protein. Of 130,000 to 150,000 distinct CDR3 sequences detected, about 6% appear once; the ten largest clones hold roughly 2.1%. Sequences were obtained from PBMCs or a T cell subset sorted from them (not recorded which). These TCRs come from an adult woman who had mild COVID-19 (a few samples of this study predate the infection). Cell type and time point are not known.

This clonotype was counted between two and nine times. The J gene is TRBJ2-3, the V gene TRBV20-1; 9 nucleotides match TRBD2. In germline, CDR1 is DFQATT, CDR2 SNEGSKA (reference sequence). V shed 5 bases, J shed 7 bases, and the junction held 10 bases outside the gene matches. The CDR3 runs 14 residues. The CDR3, as DNA: TGCAGTGCTGTCCCTGGCAGCGGGGGGAATACGCAGTATTTT. Its protein is CSAVPGSGGNTQYF.

V is TRBV7-9 and J is TRBJ2-2, with D unclear. V dropped 1 base and J dropped 1 base, with 7 bases sitting between them. This CDR3 region has 15 residues. CDR1 SEHNR and CDR2 FQNEAQ come from the germline V gene (reference sequence). The CDR3 DNA follows: TGTGCCAGCAGCTTAGTATCACAGAACACCGGGGAGCTGTTTTTT. It translates to CASSLVSQNTGELFF.

This clonotype occurred a few times. The chain is built from TRBV29-1 and TRBJ2-5, with D possibly matching TRBD1 (5 bases). Trimming removed 4 bases at V and 5 bases at J, with 11 bases between. The germline V gene encodes CDR1 SQVTM and CDR2 ANQGSEA. This CDR3 has 12 amino acids. CDR3 coding DNA: TGCAGCGTTGGACAGCTTGGGGAGACCCAGTACTTC. Translated, it gives CSVGQLGETQYF.

This clonotype has ten or more counts. The rearrangement links TRBV12-3 or TRBV12-4 to TRBJ1-6, with no clear D. The CDR3 has 11 amino acids. In nucleotides, the CDR3 is TGTGGTTGTGGGTATAATTCACCCCTCCACTTT. It yields the protein CGCGYNSPLHF.

The CDR3 DNA reads as TGTGCCAGCAGCCCGCTAGCGGGGGGGATCCACAATGAGCAGTTCTTC. Amino acids: CASSPLAGGIHNEQFF. This rearrangement joins TRBV5-4 to TRBJ2-1; 12 bases match TRBD2. Germline CDR1 and CDR2: SGHNT and YYREEE (reference sequence). Germline trimming cut 4 bases from V and 5 bases from J; bases unmatched to any gene: 7. The CDR3 is made up of 16 amino acids.

There are many counts of this clonotype. V gene TRBV20-1 combines with J gene TRBJ1-1, with TRBD1 as a possible D gene (5 bases). V was cut by 5 bases and J by 3 bases, with 10 bases left in between. Germline lookup yields CDR1 DFQATT and CDR2 SNEGSKA (reference sequence). The CDR3 runs 12 residues. The CDR3, as DNA: TGCAGTGCTCCAGGGAGCCACACTGAAGCTTTCTTT. Protein sequence: CSAPGSHTEAFF.

V and J are TRBV3-1 and TRBJ2-1; tentatively, D is TRBD1 (6 bases). CDR3 length equals 12 residues. Trimming left V 5 bases short and J 7 bases short, with 9 bases between. Germline loops: CDR1 LGHDT, CDR2 YNNKEL (reference sequence). The CDR3 region has the DNA TGTGCCAGCAGCTATACAGGGAATGAGCAGTTCTTC. Its protein product is CASSYTGNEQFF.

There are a few counts of this clonotype. The gene calls are TRBV5-1 and TRBJ2-1, with D possibly being TRBD2 (6 bases). Germline CDR1 is SGHRS and CDR2 is YFSETQ. The CDR3 has 13 residues. The V gene lost 1 base and the J gene lost 9 bases, with 11 bases spanning the gap. CDR3: CASSLIGRGEQFF. For the CDR3, the DNA is TGCGCCAGCAGCTTGATCGGGCGGGGTGAGCAGTTCTTC.

The chain has TRBV5-6 and TRBJ2-4; D is ambiguous. V lost 0 bases and J 1 base, leaving 17 bases between the germline ends. Germline V gene sequence: CDR1 SGHDT, CDR2 YYEEEE. CDR3 length: 18 residues. CDR3 nucleotides: TGTGCCAGCAGCTTGGTATCGGTTGGACGGACGGCCAAAAACATTCAGTACTTC. Translation gives CASSLVSVGRTAKNIQYF.

This clonotype was found many times. In DNA form, the CDR3 reads TGTGCCAGCAGCTTGGAGGGATCGCCCCAGCATTTT. Its protein product is CASSLEGSPQHF. The rearrangement uses TRBV2 and TRBJ1-5; D is unresolved. The germline V gene encodes CDR1 SNHLY and CDR2 FYNNEI. The CDR3 spans 12 residues. The V and J ends lost 6 bases and 9 bases respectively, with 12 bases between them.

This clonotype came up many times. The CDR3 spells CASSLAGGQYEQYF. In DNA, the CDR3 is TGTGCCAGCAGCTTAGCAGGGGGCCAATACGAGCAGTACTTC. The chain is built from TRBV7-3 and TRBJ2-7, with 8 bases fitting TRBD1. CDR3 length equals 14 residues. Germline trimming cut 2 bases from V and 4 bases from J; bases unmatched to any gene: 4. CDR1 is SGHTA, CDR2 FQGTGA, per germline.

There are a few counts of this clonotype. The genes are TRBV2 and TRBJ2-5; D uncertain. CDR1 and CDR2 from the germline V gene are SNHLY and FYNNEI. The V end was cut by 8 bases, the J end by 1 base, with 8 bases between. The CDR3 totals 12 residues. The CDR3 DNA follows: TGTGCCAGCGGGCTGGGCCAAGAGACCCAGTACTTC. Its protein product is CASGLGQETQYF.

This chain links TRBV20-1 with TRBJ1-2; D perhaps matches TRBD1 (5 bases). Between the trimmed V and J ends, which lost 5 bases and 8 bases, there was a span of 21 bases. Germline V CDR1 and CDR2: DFQATT, SNEGSKA (reference sequence). CDR3 size: 14 residues. In DNA form, the CDR3 reads TGCAGTGCTGCGATCCCTCCCGACAGTCGAGGCTACACCTTC. Its protein product is CSAAIPPDSRGYTF.

This clonotype has a handful of counts. This chain links TRBV6-5 with TRBJ1-5; D might be TRBD1 (5 bases). V dropped 6 bases and J dropped 4 bases, with 16 bases sitting between them. CDR1 MNHEY and CDR2 SVGAGI come from the germline V gene. The CDR3 is 15 amino acids. CDR3 residues: CASSRVYGFNQPQHF. The CDR3 DNA follows: TGTGCCAGCAGCAGGGTGTATGGATTTAATCAGCCCCAGCATTTT.

V usage is TRBV4-1 and J usage is TRBJ1-2; perhaps TRBD1 as D (5 bases). Trimming removed 2 bases at V and 7 bases at J, with 11 bases between. Germline assignment: CDR1 MGHRA and CDR2 YSYEKL. The CDR3 contains 13 residues. The CDR3: CASSQSGGVGYTF. The CDR3 DNA reads TGCGCCAGCAGCCAATCGGGGGGGGTTGGCTACACCTTC.

This clonotype was observed many times. The chain is built from TRBV18 and TRBJ2-6, with D possibly being TRBD1 (6 bases). CDR1 is KGHSH, CDR2 LQKENI, per germline. V was trimmed by 5 bases and J by 0 bases, leaving 11 bases between them. This CDR3 is 16 amino acids long. The CDR3, as DNA: TGTGCCAGCTCAACGACAGGACCCTCTGGGGCCAACGTCCTGACTTTC. This translates into CASSTTGPSGANVLTF.

This clonotype was detected many times. V usage is TRBV2 and J usage is TRBJ2-7, with D tentatively TRBD1 (6 bases). Between the trimmed V and J ends, which lost 4 bases and 3 bases, there was a span of 10 bases. The germline V gene has CDR1 SNHLY and CDR2 FYNNEI. The CDR3 has 13 residues. CDR3 loop: CASSVQGNYEQYF. The CDR3 DNA sequence: TGTGCCAGCAGTGTACAGGGAAACTACGAGCAGTACTTC.

This clonotype was observed at least ten times. The chain has TRBV20-1 and TRBJ2-7, with 13 positions matching TRBD2. Per germline, CDR1 DFQATT and CDR2 SNEGSKA (reference sequence). The ends lost 6 bases at V and 2 bases at J; junction bases unmatched: 4. The CDR3 has 14 residues. CDR3 sequence reads: CSATTSGGTYEQYF. CDR3 coding DNA: TGCAGTGCCACGACTAGCGGGGGGACCTACGAGCAGTACTTC.

By share of the sample, this clonotype is medium-sized. The rearrangement joins TRBV7-6 to TRBJ2-5; maybe TRBD2 (5 bases). The CDR3 consists of 15 residues. Germline assignment: CDR1 SGHVS and CDR2 FNYEAQ. Trimming removed 0 bases at V and 1 base at J, with 9 bases between. The CDR3 DNA sequence: TGTGCCAGCAGCTTAGCTAGCCGGGGCCAAGAGACCCAGTACTTC. This sequence encodes CASSLASRGQETQYF. Full variable domain (missing parts from reference TRBV7-6 and TRBJ2-5): GAGVSQSPRYKVTKRGQDVALRCDPISGHVSLYWYRQALGQGPEFLTYFNYEAQQDKSGLPNDRFSAERPEGSISTLTIQRTEQRDSAMYRCASSLASRGQETQYFGPGTRLLVL.

The V gene is TRBV6-5, the J gene TRBJ2-7; D assignment may be TRBD1 or TRBD2 (5 bases each). The V end was cut by 2 bases, the J end by 0 bases, with 20 bases between. This CDR3 region has 18 residues. Germline V gene lookup returns CDR1 MNHEY and CDR2 SVGAGI. The CDR3 nucleotides read TGTGCCAGCAGTTACGGTGGGGGTATCCTTGCCCGCTCCTACGAGCAGTACTTC. Translation gives CASSYGGGILARSYEQYF.

The chain is built from TRBV9 and TRBJ2-7; possibly TRBD1 for D (5 bases). Deletions cut 4 bases from V and 4 bases from J, with 18 bases between. CDR1 SGDLS and CDR2 YYNGEE come from the germline V gene. The CDR3 contains 15 residues. In DNA form, the CDR3 reads TGTGCCAGCAGCCCAAGTGGTGGGGCCGAATACGAGCAGTACTTC. Translating it yields CASSPSGGAEYEQYF.

This clonotype occurred a few times. This chain joins TRBV5-1 and TRBJ2-3; 9 bases align to TRBD1. Trimming took 1 base from V and 1 from J; bases not matched to a gene: 7. The CDR3 sequence is 17 residues long. Germline assignment: CDR1 SGHRS and CDR2 YFSETQ. DNA for the CDR3: TGCGCCAGCAGCTTGCGGGGACAGGGAGGGGGCACAGATACGCAGTATTTT. Translating it yields CASSLRGQGGGTDTQYF.

This clonotype was counted only a few times. The J gene is TRBJ2-3, the V gene TRBV12-3 or TRBV12-4, with TRBD2 matching 11 bases. Trimming took 5 bases from V and 0 from J; bases not matched to a gene: 7. CDR3 size: 17 residues. The CDR3 region is CASSPQLAGASTDTQYF. The CDR3 nucleotides read TGTGCCAGCAGTCCCCAACTAGCGGGGGCCAGCACAGATACGCAGTATTTT.

This clonotype was picked up many times. This chain joins TRBV20-1 and TRBJ1-1; 8 bases are shared with TRBD1. The CDR3 is 12 residues long. Germline V lookup: CDR1 DFQATT, CDR2 SNEGSKA (reference sequence). Trimming removed 6 bases from V and 5 bases from J; junction bases left unmatched: 5. The CDR3 DNA reads as TGCAGTGCCGGACAGGGTGGAACTGAAGCTTTCTTT. Translation gives CSAGQGGTEAFF.

J is TRBJ1-2 and V is TRBV19; D perhaps matches TRBD1 (6 bases). The CDR3 totals 12 residues. Germline lookup yields CDR1 LNHDA and CDR2 SQIVND (reference sequence). V gave up 7 bases and J gave up 4 bases, with 10 bases separating them. The CDR3 sequence is CASTGAGYGYTF. CDR3 coding DNA: TGTGCCAGTACAGGGGCAGGCTATGGCTACACCTTC.

This clonotype appeared a few times. The chain couples TRBV2 to TRBJ2-7; no clear D. CDR1 is SNHLY and CDR2 is FYNNEI in the germline V gene. The length of the CDR3 is 12 residues. Trimming cost V 8 bases and J 3 bases, with 11 bases left between them. CDR3 DNA sequence: TGTGCCAGCTGCAGATCTAACTACGAGCAGTACTTC. Translating it yields CASCRSNYEQYF.

This clonotype was seen at least ten times. The rearrangement links TRBV5-1 to TRBJ2-6; D is undetermined. Per the germline V gene, CDR1 is SGHRS and CDR2 is YFSETQ. CDR3 length: 16 amino acids. V was shortened by 4 bases and J by 8 bases, with 19 bases between the two germline ends. The CDR3 DNA is TGCGCCAGCAGCGGGATTTTGGGAATATCGTCCAACGTCCTGACTTTC. It yields the protein CASSGILGISSNVLTF.